This T cell receptor beta chain was identified in a study of T cell repertoires in cytomegalovirus infection. This clonotype was detected a few times. The antigen is unknown. Deletions cut 7 bases from V and 7 bases from J, with 20 bases between. The CDR3 spans 14 residues. Germline V gives CDR1 SGHTA, CDR2 FQGNSA. One entry per CDR3 protein results from TCRdb running MiXCR on the reads. The data show hundreds of thousands of distinct CDR3 sequences, about 39% seen once. The rearrangement links TRBV7-2 to TRBJ2-7; TRBD1 might be the D (6 bases). Sequenced material: cultured PBMCs, taken from culture after CMV antigen stimulation. This clonotype was obtained from a human donor in good health (CMV status not recorded). Some clones in this sample may be carry-over from other donors' samples. Here the CDR3 DNA reads TGTGCCAGCACCCTAACCATGGGGGCCTCGGAGCAGTACTTC. Translated, it gives CASTLTMGASEQYF.